Below, 2 T cell receptor beta chains from the same sample are listed, as sequenced in a study of T cells in women clearing cervical HPV infection. TCRdb keeps only in-frame clones here, not all; method: immunoSEQ multiplex PCR. The repertoire table contains some 20,000 clones. Sequencing was done on a sample of blood buffy coat. The receptors were sampled from a woman between 18 and 69 years old with a cervical HPV16 infection that either progressed to CIN3+ or cleared (not recorded which).

Note on this clone: The CDR3 end is not reached by the read, which stops 3 residues before it; the germline J gene fills it in. This sample also contains other DNA sequences that code for the same CDR3. This rearrangement joins TRBV20-1 to TRBJ2-1, with D maybe TRBD1 (6 bases). The CDR3 totals 20 residues. Germline loops: CDR1 DFQATT, CDR2 SNEGSKA (reference sequence). Trimming took 0 bases from V and 4 from J, leaving 28 bases between them. CDR3 loop: CSARDPSEAVYRVGYNEQFF. The CDR3 bases that were read are TGCAGTGCTAGAGATCCGTCAGAAGCAGTGTACAGGGTGGGTTACAATGAG.

Comment on this clone: Sequencing ends 3 residues short of the CDR3 end; the germline J gene provides the rest. The chain employs TRBV7-2 and TRBJ2-2; TRBD2 matches at 11 bases. Germline CDR1 is SGHTA and CDR2 is FQGNSA. The CDR3 extends over 15 amino acids. V trimming: 6 bases; J trimming: 5 bases; junction bases outside the gene matches: 5. The CDR3 loop reads CASRISGGDTGELFF. The sequenced part of the CDR3 DNA is TGTGCCAGCAGGATTAGCGGGGGGGATACCGGGGAG.